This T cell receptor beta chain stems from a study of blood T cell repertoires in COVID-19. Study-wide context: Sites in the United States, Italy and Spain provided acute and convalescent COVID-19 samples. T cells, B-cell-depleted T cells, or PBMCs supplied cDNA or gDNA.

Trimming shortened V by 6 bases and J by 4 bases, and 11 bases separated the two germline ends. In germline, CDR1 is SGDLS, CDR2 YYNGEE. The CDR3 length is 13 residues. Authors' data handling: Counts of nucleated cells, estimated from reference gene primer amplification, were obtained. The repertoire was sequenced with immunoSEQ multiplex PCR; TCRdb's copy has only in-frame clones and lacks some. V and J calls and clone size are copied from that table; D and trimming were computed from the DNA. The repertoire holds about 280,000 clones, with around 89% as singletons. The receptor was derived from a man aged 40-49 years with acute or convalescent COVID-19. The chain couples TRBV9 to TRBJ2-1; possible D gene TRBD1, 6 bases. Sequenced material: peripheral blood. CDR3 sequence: CASNRDIYNEQFF. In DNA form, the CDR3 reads TGTGCCAGCAACCGGGACATTTACAATGAGCAGTTCTTC.